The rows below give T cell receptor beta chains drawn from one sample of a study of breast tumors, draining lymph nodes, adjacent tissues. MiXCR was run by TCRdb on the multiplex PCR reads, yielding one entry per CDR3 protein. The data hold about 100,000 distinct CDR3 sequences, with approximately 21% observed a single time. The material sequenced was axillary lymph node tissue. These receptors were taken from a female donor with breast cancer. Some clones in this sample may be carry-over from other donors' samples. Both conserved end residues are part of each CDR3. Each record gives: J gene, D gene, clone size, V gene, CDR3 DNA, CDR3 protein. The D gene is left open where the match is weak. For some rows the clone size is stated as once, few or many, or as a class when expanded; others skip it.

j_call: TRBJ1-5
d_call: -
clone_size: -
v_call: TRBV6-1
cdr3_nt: TGTGCCAGCAGGCAGGCAGGGGTGGATCAGCCCCAGCATTTT
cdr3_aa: CASRQAGVDQPQHF

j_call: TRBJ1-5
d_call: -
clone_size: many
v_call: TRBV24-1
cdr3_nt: TGTGCCACCAGTGATCTGACAGAGAATCAGCCCCAGCATTTT
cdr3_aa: CATSDLTENQPQHF

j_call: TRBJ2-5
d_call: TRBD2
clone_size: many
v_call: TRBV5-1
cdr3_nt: TGCGCCAGCGGACTAGGGAGGAGGGGAGAGACCCAGTACTTC
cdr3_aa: CASGLGRRGETQYF

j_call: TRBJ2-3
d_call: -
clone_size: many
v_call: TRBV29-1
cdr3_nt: TGCAGCGTTGATGGCAAAGACACAGATACGCAGTATTTT
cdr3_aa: CSVDGKDTDTQYF

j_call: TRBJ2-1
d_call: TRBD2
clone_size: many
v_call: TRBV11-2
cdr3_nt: TGTGCCAGCAGCTTACCCTTTAGCGGGGGGGCGTACAATGAGCAGTTCTTC
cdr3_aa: CASSLPFSGGAYNEQFF

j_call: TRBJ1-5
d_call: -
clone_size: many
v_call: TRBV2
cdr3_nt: TGTGCCAGCAGTGAAGTGTGGACAGGCAATCAGCCCCAGCATTTT
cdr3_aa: CASSEVWTGNQPQHF

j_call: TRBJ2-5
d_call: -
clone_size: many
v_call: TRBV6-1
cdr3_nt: TGTGCCAGCAGTGAAGCCGAGGGACCCGAGTACTTC
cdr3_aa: CASSEAEGPEYF

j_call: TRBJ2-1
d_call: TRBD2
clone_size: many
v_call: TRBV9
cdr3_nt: TGTGCCAGCAGCCTCAGCGGGAAGAGCTCCTACAATGAGCAGTTCTTC
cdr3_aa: CASSLSGKSSYNEQFF

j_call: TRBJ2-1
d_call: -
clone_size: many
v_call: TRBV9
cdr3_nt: TGTGCCAGCAGCGTAGGGGATTTAGGGCAGTTCTTC
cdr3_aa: CASSVGDLGQFF

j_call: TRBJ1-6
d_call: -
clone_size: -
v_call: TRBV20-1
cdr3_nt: TGCAGTGCTAGGATTGATGGGGGAATTTCACCCCTCCACTTT
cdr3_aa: CSARIDGGISPLHF

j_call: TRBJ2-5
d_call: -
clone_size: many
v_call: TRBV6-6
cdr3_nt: TGTGCCAGCAGTTACGGGGGGAGGGGGCGGGAGACCCAGTACTTC
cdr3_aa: CASSYGGRGRETQYF

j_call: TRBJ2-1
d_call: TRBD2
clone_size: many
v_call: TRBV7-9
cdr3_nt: TGTGCCAGCAGCCCAATTAGGACTAGCGGGAGGAACGTGTATGAGCAGTTCTTC
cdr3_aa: CASSPIRTSGRNVYEQFF

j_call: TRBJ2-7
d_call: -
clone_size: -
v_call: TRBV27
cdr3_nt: TGTGCCAGCAGCCGGGACGCTTCCTACGAGCAGTACTTC
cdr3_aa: CASSRDASYEQYF

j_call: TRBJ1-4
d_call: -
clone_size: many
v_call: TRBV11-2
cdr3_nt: TGTGCCAGCAGCTTAGAGGGGCAGGGAGGTGAAAAACTGTTTTTT
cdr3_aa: CASSLEGQGGEKLFF

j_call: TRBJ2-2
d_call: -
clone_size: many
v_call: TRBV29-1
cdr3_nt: TGCAGCGTTGAAGTGGGGGGCGGGTTCGGGGAGCTGTTTTTT
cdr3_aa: CSVEVGGGFGELFF

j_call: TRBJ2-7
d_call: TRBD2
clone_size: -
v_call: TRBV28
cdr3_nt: TGTGCCAGCAGTTTACCGCGGGAGACCTTGGGGGAGCAGTACTTC
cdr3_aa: CASSLPRETLGEQYF

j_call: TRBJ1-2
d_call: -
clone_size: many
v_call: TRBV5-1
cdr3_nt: TGCGCCAGCAGCACGGGGCAGGGGTCCTACTATGGCTACACCTTC
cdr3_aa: CASSTGQGSYYGYTF

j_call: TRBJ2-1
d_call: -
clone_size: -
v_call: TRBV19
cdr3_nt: TGTGCCAGTGGTATAGCAAGAGGGCAGGGTAATGAGCAGTTCTTC
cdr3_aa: CASGIARGQGNEQFF

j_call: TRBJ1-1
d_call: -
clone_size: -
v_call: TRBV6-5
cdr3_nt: TGTGCCAGCAGTTACTCCTTCCAGGGGCCTGAAGCTTTCTTT
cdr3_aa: CASSYSFQGPEAFF

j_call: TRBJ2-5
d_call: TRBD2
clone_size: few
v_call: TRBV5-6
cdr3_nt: TGTGCCAGCAGCTCACTCCCCGATCTTAGCGGGAGAATTAAGACCCAGTACTTC
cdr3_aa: CASSSLPDLSGRIKTQYF

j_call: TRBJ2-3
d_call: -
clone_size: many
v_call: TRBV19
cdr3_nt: TGTGCCAGTAGTAGCCGTTGGGGAGATACGCAGTATTTT
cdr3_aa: CASSSRWGDTQYF

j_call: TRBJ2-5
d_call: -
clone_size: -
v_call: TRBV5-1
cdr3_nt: TGCGCCAGCAGCTCCCCCGGGACGGCGCGGGAGACCCAGTACTTC
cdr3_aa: CASSSPGTARETQYF

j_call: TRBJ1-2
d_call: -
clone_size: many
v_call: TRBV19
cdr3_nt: TGTGCCAGTAGTATGGAGCAGGGATTACGCGGCTACACCTTC
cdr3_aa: CASSMEQGLRGYTF

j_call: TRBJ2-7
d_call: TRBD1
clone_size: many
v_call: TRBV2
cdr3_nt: TGTGCCAGCAGTGAAATGCGACAGGGGTCGTACTTC
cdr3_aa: CASSEMRQGSYF

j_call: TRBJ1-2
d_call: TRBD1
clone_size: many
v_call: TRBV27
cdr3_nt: TGTGCCAGCTTAAAAGGGGGGACAGGACCATTAAAGGATGGCTACACCTTC
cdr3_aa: CASLKGGTGPLKDGYTF

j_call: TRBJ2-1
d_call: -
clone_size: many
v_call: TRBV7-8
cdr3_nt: TGTGCCAGCAGCCTACTGAGCTCCTACAATGAGCAGTTCTTC
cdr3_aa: CASSLLSSYNEQFF

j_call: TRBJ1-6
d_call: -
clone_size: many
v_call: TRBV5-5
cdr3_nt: TGTGCCAGCAGCCACCGCGACGGGGTCGCCCTCCACTTT
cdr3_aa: CASSHRDGVALHF

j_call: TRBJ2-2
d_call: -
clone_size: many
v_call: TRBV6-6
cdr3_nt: TGTGCCAGCAGTTACTTGCAGGCGGGCACCGGGGAGCTGTTTTTT
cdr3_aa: CASSYLQAGTGELFF

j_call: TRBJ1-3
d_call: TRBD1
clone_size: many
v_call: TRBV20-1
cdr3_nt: TGCAGTGCTACCACAGGGGGCTCTGGAAACACCATATATTTT
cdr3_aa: CSATTGGSGNTIYF

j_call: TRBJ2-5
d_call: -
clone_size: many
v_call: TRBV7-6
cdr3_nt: TGTGCCAGCAGCTTTGGAGGGGAAGAGACCCAGTACTTC
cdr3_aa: CASSFGGEETQYF

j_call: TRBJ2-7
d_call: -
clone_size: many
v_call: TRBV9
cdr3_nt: TGTGCCAGCAGCGCCCTAATTTTGAGCGAGCAGTACTTC
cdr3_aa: CASSALILSEQYF

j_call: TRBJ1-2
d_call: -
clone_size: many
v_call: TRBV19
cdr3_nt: TGTGCCAGTAGTATTTCGCAGTGGGGGGCTTTTCTTTATGGCTACACCTTC
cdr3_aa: CASSISQWGAFLYGYTF

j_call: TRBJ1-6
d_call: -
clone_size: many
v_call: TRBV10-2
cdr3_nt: TGCGCCAGCAGTGAGCAGTCTAATTCACCCCTCCACTTT
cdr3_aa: CASSEQSNSPLHF

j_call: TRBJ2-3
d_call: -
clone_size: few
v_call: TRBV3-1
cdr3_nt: TGTGCCAGCAGCCAGGCCGGGCCCGGTTTGGGAGATACGCAGTATTTT
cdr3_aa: CASSQAGPGLGDTQYF

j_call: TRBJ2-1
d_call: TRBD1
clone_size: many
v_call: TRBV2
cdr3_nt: TGTGCCAGCAGTGGACAGGGGGACTACAATGAGCAGTTCTTC
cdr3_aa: CASSGQGDYNEQFF

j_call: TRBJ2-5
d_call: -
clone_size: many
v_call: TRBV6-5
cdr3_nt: TGTGCCAGCAGTTTCGGGCGGGAGACCCAGTACTTC
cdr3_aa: CASSFGRETQYF

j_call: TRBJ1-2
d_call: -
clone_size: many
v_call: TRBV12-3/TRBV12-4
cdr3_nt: TGTGCCAGCAGCGCCCCATACTATGGCTACACCTTC
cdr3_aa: CASSAPYYGYTF

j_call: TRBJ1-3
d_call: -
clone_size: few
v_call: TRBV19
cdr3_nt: TGTGCCAGTAAAACGTGGAACTCTGGAAACACCATATATTTT
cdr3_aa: CASKTWNSGNTIYF

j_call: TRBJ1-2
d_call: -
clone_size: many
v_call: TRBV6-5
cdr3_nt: TGTGCCGTAAAAGCTAACTATGGCTACACCTTC
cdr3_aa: CAVKANYGYTF